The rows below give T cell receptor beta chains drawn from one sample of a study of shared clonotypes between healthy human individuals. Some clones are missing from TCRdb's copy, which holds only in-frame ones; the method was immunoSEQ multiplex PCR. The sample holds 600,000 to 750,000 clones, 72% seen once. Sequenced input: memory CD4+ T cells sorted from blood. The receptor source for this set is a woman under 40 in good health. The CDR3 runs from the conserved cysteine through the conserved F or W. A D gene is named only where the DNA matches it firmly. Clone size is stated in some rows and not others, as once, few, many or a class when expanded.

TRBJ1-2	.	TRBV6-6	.	TGTGCCAGCAGTTCCTACGATGGCTACACCTTC	CASSSYDGYTF
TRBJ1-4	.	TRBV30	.	TGTGCCTGGAGTGCCTTGTTTGGGGAAAAACTGTTTTTT	CAWSALFGEKLFF
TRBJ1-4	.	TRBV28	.	TGTGCCAGCAGTTTATATTACGGGTTTGAAAAACTGTTTTTT	CASSLYYGFEKLFF
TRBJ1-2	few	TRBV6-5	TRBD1	TGTGCCAGCAGTAAATATGGGACAGGGAATGGCTACACCTTC	CASSKYGTGNGYTF
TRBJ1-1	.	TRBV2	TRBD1	TGTGCCAGCAGAAGACAGGGGCCGAACACTGAAGCTTTCTTT	CASRRQGPNTEAFF
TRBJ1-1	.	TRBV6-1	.	TGTGCCAGCAGTGCTACCCGGGCCACTGAAGCTTTCTTT	CASSATRATEAFF
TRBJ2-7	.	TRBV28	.	TGTGCCAGCAGTCGAGGAGGCTCCTACGATGAGCAGTACTTC	CASSRGGSYDEQYF
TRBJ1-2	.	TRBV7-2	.	TGTGCCAGCAGCGGGGGTCCGGGAAGGGGCTACACCTTC	CASSGGPGRGYTF
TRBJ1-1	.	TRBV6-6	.	TGTGCCAGCAGGAGGAACACTGAAGCTTTCTTT	CASRRNTEAFF
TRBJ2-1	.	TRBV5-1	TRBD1	TGCGCCAGCAGCTTGGGACAGGGTCTCGATGAGCAGTTCTTC	CASSLGQGLDEQFF
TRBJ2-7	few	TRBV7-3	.	TGTGCCAGCAGTCCATCTGGGAGTAGGTACGAGCAGTACTTC	CASSPSGSRYEQYF
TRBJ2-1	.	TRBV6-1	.	TGTGCCAGCAGTGAAATTGGGGCCTACTACAATGAGCAGTTCTTC	CASSEIGAYYNEQFF
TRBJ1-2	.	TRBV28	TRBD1	TGTGCCAGCAGCCCGGGCAGGGGGCGTCGGAACTATGGCTACACCTTC	CASSPGRGRRNYGYTF
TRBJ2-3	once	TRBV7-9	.	TGTGCCAGCAGGGGGACCGGGGCGAGCACAGATACGCAGTATTTT	CASRGTGASTDTQYF
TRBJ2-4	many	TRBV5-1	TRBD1	TGCGCCAGCAGCTTGGGACAGGGAACGGCCAAAAACATTCAGTACTTC	CASSLGQGTAKNIQYF
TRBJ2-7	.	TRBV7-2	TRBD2	TGTGCCAGCAGCAAGCAGGCGCATAGCGGGACGATCCTGTACGAGCAGTACTTC	CASSKQAHSGTILYEQYF
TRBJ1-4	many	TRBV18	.	TGTGCCAGCTCACCATCAGGGACCAATGAAAAACTGTTTTTT	CASSPSGTNEKLFF
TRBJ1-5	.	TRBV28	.	TGTGCCAGCACCCTATTCATGGGGCAATCAAATCAGCCCCAGCATTTT	CASTLFMGQSNQPQHF
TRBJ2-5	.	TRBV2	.	TGTGCCAGCAAAGGGACGACTTTTGGGGAGACCCAGTACTTC	CASKGTTFGETQYF
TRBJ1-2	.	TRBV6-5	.	TGTGCCAGCAGGCCCTCCAGTGGGGCGAACTATGGCTACACCTTC	CASRPSSGANYGYTF
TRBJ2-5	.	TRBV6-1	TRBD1	TGTGCCAGCAGAACAGGGGAATCCGTTCAAGAGACCCAGTACTTC	CASRTGESVQETQYF
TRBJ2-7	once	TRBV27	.	TGTGCCAGCAGTTTGCGGGCGGCACGGGGGGAGCAGTACTTC	CASSLRAARGEQYF
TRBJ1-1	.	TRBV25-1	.	TGTGCCAGCAGTGCCCCCAACAGGAACACTGAAGCTTTCTTT	CASSAPNRNTEAFF
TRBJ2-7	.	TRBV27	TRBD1	TGTGCCAGCAGAGCCGATTTCCGGGACAGGAACTACGAGCAGTACTTC	CASRADFRDRNYEQYF
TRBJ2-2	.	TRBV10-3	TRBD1	TGTGCCATCGCAGGTATCGGACAGGGGGCGCCTTTTGTCGGGGAGCTGTTTTTT	CAIAGIGQGAPFVGELFF
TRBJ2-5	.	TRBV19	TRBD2	TGTGCCAGTAGTATTCAAGGGCGGGGGGCCTCGGAGACCCAGTACTTC	CASSIQGRGASETQYF
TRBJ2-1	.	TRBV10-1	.	TGCGCCAGCAGTGAGTCAGCGGACCAATACAATGAGCAGTTCTTC	CASSESADQYNEQFF
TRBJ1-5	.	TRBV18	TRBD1	TGTGCCAGCTCACCATCAGAGGGGGCGGGCAGCAATCAGCCCCAGCATTTT	CASSPSEGAGSNQPQHF
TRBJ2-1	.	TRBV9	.	TGTGCCAGCAGCAGATTTGGGGCTCAGCAGTTCTTC	CASSRFGAQQFF
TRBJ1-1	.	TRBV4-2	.	TGTGCCAGCGGGGCCCGCAAGGAAGCTTTCTTT	CASGARKEAFF
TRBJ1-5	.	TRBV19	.	TGTGCCAGTAGTCTGGACCGAAATCAGCCCCAGCATTTT	CASSLDRNQPQHF
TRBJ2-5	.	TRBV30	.	TGTGCCTGGATTCCCGGGGCCCGAGAGACCCAGTACTTC	CAWIPGARETQYF
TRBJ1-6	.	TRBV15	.	TGTGCCACCAGTACCGGGACGGTGAATTCACCCCTCCACTTT	CATSTGTVNSPLHF
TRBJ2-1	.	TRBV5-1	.	TGCGCCAGCAGCTCTGACTCGAGCTCCTACAATGAGCAGTTCTTC	CASSSDSSSYNEQFF
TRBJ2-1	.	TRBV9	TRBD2	TGTGCCAGCAGCGTAGGGCTAGCGGGAATAGGCAATGAGCAGTTCTTC	CASSVGLAGIGNEQFF
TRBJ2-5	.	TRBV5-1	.	TGCGCCAGCAGCGCGGGTCGGGAAGAGACCCAGTACTTC	CASSAGREETQYF